This T cell receptor (beta chain) appears in the sequencing data of a study of response to subunit inactivated influenza vaccine. Per germline, CDR1 SGHRS and CDR2 YFSETQ. The junction had 4 bases not matched to a gene; V was cut back by 0 bases and J by 4 bases. The CDR3 contains 15 residues. Each CDR3 protein gets one entry after TCRdb re-called the RT-PCR reads with MiXCR. Of fewer than 700,000 distinct CDR3 sequences in the sample, 13% were seen once. This clonotype was seen only a few times. This clonotype was obtained from a man aged 50 to 60 who received an inactivated influenza vaccine. This chain uses TRBV5-1 with TRBJ2-1, with TRBD1 identical over 7 bases. The source was PBMCs from blood, collected roughly 47 days after vaccination. The CDR3 bases are TGCGCCAGCAGCTTGGAGGGGACAGATTACAATGAGCAGTTCTTC. It translates to CASSLEGTDYNEQFF.